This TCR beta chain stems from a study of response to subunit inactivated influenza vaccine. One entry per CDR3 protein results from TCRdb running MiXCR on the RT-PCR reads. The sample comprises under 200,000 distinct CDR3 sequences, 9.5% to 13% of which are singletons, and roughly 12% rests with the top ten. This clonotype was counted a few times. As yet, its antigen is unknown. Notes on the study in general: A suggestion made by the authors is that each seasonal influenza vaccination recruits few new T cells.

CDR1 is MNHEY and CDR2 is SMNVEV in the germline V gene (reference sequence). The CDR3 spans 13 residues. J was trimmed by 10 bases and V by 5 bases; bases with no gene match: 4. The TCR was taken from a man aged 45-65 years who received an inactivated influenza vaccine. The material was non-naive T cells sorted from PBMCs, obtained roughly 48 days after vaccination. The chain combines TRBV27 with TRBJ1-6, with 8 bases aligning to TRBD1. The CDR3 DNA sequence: TGTGCCAGCAGTCCGGACAGGGCATCACCCCTCCACTTT. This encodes CASSPDRASPLHF.